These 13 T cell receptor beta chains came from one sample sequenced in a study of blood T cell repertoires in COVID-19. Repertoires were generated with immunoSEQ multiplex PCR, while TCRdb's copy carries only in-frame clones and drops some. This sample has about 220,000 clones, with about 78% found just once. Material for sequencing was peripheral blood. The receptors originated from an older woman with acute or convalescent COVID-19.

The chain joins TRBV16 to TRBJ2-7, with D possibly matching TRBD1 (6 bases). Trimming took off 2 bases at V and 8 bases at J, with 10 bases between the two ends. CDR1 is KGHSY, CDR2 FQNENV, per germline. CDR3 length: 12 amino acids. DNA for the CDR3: TGTGCCAGCAGCCAAGCAGGGGATAAGCAGTACTTC. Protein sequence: CASSQAGDKQYF.

The CDR3 nucleotides read TGTGCCAGCTCTCCGGGATCCGGGACTAGCGGAGAGACCCAGTACTTC. It codes for CASSPGSGTSGETQYF. This chain connects TRBV18 to TRBJ2-5; 11 nucleotides align to TRBD2. V was clipped by 6 bases and J by 4 bases; unmatched bases: 10. Germline assignment: CDR1 KGHSH and CDR2 LQKENI. The CDR3 contains 16 residues.

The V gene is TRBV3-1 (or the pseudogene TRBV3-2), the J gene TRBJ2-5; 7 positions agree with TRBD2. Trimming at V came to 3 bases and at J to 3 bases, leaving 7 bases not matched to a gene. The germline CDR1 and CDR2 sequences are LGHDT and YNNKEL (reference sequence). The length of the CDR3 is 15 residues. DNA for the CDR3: TGTGCCAGCAGCCACCCCGGGGGGTACAAAGAGACCCAGTACTTC. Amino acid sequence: CASSHPGGYKETQYF.

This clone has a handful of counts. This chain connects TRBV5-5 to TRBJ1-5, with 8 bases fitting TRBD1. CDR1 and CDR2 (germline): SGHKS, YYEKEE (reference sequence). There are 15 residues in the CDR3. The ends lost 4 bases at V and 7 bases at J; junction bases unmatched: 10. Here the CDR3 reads CASSLTGQGRQPQHF. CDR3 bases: TGTGCCAGCAGCCTGACTGGACAGGGTCGGCAGCCCCAGCATTTT.

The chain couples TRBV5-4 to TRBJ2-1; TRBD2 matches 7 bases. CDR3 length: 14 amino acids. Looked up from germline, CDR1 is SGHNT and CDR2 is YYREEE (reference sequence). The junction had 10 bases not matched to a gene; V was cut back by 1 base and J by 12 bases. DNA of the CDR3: TGTGCCAGCAGCTTGACTAGCGAGCCCTCCCGGCAGTTCTTC. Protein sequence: CASSLTSEPSRQFF.

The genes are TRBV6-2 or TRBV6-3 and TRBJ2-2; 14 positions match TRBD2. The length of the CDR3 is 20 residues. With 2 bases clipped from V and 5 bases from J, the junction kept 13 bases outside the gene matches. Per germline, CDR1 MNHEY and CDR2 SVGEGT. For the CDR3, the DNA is TGTGCCAGCAGTTACACGGGACTAGCGGGGGTCCCTGCGTGGACCGGGGAGCTGTTTTTT. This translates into CASSYTGLAGVPAWTGELFF.

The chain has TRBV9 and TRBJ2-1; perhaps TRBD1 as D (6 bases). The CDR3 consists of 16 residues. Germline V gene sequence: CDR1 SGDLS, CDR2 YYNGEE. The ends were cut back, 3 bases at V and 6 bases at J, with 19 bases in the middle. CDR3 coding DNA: TGTGCCAGCAGCGATGGGGGTAGGTCCAGGGGCAATGAGCAGTTCTTC. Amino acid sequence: CASSDGGRSRGNEQFF.

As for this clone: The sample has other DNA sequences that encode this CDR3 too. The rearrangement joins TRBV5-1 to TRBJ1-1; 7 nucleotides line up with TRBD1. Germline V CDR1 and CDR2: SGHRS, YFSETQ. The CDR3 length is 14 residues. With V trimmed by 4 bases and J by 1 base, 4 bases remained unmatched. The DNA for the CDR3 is TGCGCCAGCAGCGCCCAGGGGGGGAACACTGAAGCTTTCTTT. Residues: CASSAQGGNTEAFF.

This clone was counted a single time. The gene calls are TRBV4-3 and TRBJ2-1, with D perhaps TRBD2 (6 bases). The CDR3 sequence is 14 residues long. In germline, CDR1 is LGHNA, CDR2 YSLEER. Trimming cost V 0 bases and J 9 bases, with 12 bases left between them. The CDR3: CASSQELAEREQFF. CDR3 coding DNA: TGCGCCAGCAGCCAAGAACTAGCCGAGCGTGAGCAGTTCTTC.

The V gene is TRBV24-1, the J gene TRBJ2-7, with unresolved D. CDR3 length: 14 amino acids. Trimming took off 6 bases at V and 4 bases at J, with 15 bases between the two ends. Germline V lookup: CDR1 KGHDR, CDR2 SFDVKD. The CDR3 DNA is TGTGCCACCAGTTCCGGGTCTCTCCAATACGAGCAGTACTTC. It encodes CATSSGSLQYEQYF.

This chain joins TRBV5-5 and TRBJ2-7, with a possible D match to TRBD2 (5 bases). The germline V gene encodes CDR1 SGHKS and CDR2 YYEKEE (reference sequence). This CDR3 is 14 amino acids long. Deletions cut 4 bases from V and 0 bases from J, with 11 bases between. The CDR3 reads CASSPWTDSYEQYF. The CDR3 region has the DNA TGTGCCAGCAGCCCCTGGACTGACTCCTACGAGCAGTACTTC.

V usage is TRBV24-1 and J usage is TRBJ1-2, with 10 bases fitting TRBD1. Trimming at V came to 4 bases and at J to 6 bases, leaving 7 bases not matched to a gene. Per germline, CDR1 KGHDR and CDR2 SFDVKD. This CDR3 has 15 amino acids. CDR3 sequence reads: CATSEAGTGVNGYTF. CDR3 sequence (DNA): TGTGCCACCAGTGAGGCCGGGACAGGGGTTAATGGCTACACCTTC.

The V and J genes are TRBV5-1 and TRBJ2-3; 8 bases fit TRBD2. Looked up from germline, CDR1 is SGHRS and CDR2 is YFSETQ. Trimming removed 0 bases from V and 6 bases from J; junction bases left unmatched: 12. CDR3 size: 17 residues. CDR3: CASSLAVGLGGADTQYF. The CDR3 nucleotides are TGCGCCAGCAGCTTGGCCGTCGGGCTCGGGGGGGCGGATACGCAGTATTTT.